Listed below are T cell receptor beta chains from one sample, sequenced in a study of shared clonotypes between healthy human individuals. Sequencing was performed with immunoSEQ multiplex PCR; in TCRdb, only in-frame clones are kept and a portion is missing. This sample carries hundreds of thousands of clones, 85% to 95% of them seen once, and the ten largest clones take around 24%. Sequences were obtained from naive CD8+ T cells sorted from blood. Receptors were obtained from a young man in good health. The CDR3 runs from the conserved cysteine through the conserved F or W. A D gene is named only where the DNA matches it firmly. Clone size is given for some rows only: seen once, a few or many times, or a class if the clone is expanded.

>TRBJ2-7|TRBV7-9|-|once
CASSLADSPFYEQYF
TGTGCCAGCAGCTTAGCGGACAGTCCTTTTTACGAGCAGTACTTC
>TRBJ2-2|TRBV6-1|-|once
CASSEMRGRGGELFF
TGTGCCAGCAGTGAAATGAGGGGGCGGGGCGGGGAGCTGTTTTTT
>TRBJ2-3|TRBV7-9|TRBD1|-
CASSLTRQGTDTQYF
TGTGCCAGCAGCCTAACACGACAGGGTACAGATACGCAGTATTTT
>TRBJ2-5|TRBV7-9|-|-
CASSLYENRASQETQYF
TGTGCCAGCAGCTTATATGAAAACCGGGCCTCCCAAGAGACCCAGTACTTC
>TRBJ1-2|TRBV27|TRBD1|-
CASSLLGTGSYGYTF
TGTGCCAGCAGCCTATTGGGGACAGGGAGCTATGGCTACACCTTC
>TRBJ1-1|TRBV9|TRBD1|-
CASSVAQGESTEAFF
TGTGCCAGCAGCGTAGCACAGGGGGAGAGTACTGAAGCTTTCTTT
>TRBJ2-1|TRBV6-5|TRBD2|-
CASSYSVSGMGGEQFF
TGTGCCAGCAGTTACTCGGTGAGCGGGATGGGAGGTGAGCAGTTCTTC
>TRBJ1-2|TRBV6-5|-|-
CASTSGLAFNYGYTF
TGTGCCAGCACTTCAGGCTTGGCGTTTAACTATGGCTACACCTTC
>TRBJ2-3|TRBV5-1|TRBD2|-
CASSFPPSGTDTQYF
TGCGCCAGCAGCTTTCCGCCTAGCGGTACAGATACGCAGTATTTT
>TRBJ2-2|TRBV6-5|TRBD2|-
CAVIAGGQAGELFF
TGTGCCGTCATCGCGGGAGGGCAAGCCGGGGAGCTGTTTTTT
>TRBJ2-5|TRBV27|TRBD1|-
CASILYWGTAEETQYF
TGTGCCAGCATCCTATATTGGGGGACAGCCGAGGAGACCCAGTACTTC
>TRBJ2-1|TRBV19|-|-
CASSPGVSSYNEQFF
TGTGCCAGTTCTCCCGGGGTTAGCTCCTACAATGAGCAGTTCTTC
>TRBJ1-2|TRBV9|TRBD1|few
CASSEGTGRYDGYTF
TGTGCCAGCAGCGAAGGGACAGGGCGGTACGATGGCTACACCTTC
>TRBJ1-1|TRBV27|-|once
CASSPILGGLNTEAFF
TGTGCCAGCAGTCCCATTCTAGGGGGGCTGAACACTGAAGCTTTCTTT
>TRBJ2-1|TRBV10-2|TRBD2|-
CASSTSGIIDSYNEQFF
TGCGCCAGCAGCACTAGCGGGATTATCGACTCCTACAATGAGCAGTTCTTC
>TRBJ2-3|TRBV2|TRBD2|-
CASSGGLAATDTQYF
TGTGCCAGCAGTGGAGGACTAGCGGCCACAGATACGCAGTATTTT
>TRBJ2-2|TRBV4-3|-|-
CASSQGQYTGELFF
TGCGCCAGCAGCCAAGGACAATACACCGGGGAGCTGTTTTTT
>TRBJ1-1|TRBV7-6|-|-
CASRTEVGDPMNTEAFF
TGTGCCAGCAGGACCGAAGTGGGTGACCCCATGAACACTGAAGCTTTCTTT
>TRBJ2-7|TRBV9|TRBD2|-
CASSVGRREVNEQYF
TGTGCCAGCAGCGTAGGAAGGCGGGAGGTCAACGAGCAGTACTTC
>TRBJ2-7|TRBV11-2|-|-
CASSLARGSSYEQYF
TGTGCCAGCAGCCTAGCACGAGGGAGCTCCTACGAGCAGTACTTC
>TRBJ2-1|TRBV6-4|TRBD1|-
CASSETGKYNEQFF
TGTGCCAGCAGCGAGACAGGGAAATACAATGAGCAGTTCTTC
>TRBJ2-3|TRBV28|-|-
CASASGSAPDTQYF
TGTGCCAGCGCCTCAGGGTCTGCCCCAGATACGCAGTATTTT
>TRBJ1-1|TRBV9|-|-
CASSVTPGQATEAFF
TGTGCCAGCAGCGTGACCCCAGGGCAGGCCACTGAAGCTTTCTTT
>TRBJ2-7|TRBV10-1|TRBD2|once
CASSDGREIHEQYF
TGCGCCAGCAGTGATGGGCGGGAGATCCACGAGCAGTACTTC
>TRBJ2-1|TRBV7-9|TRBD2|-
CASSQGLAGPEQFF
TGTGCCAGCAGCCAGGGACTAGCGGGACCTGAGCAGTTCTTC
>TRBJ1-4|TRBV27|-|-
CASSPFDRGIPDGEKLFF
TGTGCCAGCAGTCCTTTCGACCGGGGGATCCCGGACGGTGAAAAACTGTTTTTT
>TRBJ2-7|TRBV30|-|-
CAWSVGGSYEQYF
TGTGCCTGGAGTGTCGGAGGCAGCTACGAGCAGTACTTC
>TRBJ1-1|TRBV19|-|-
CASSLSQGGTTEAFF
TGTGCCAGTAGTCTCTCACAGGGTGGCACCACTGAAGCTTTCTTT
>TRBJ2-1|TRBV27|-|-
CASRLYNEQFF
TGTGCCAGCAGGTTATACAATGAGCAGTTCTTC
>TRBJ2-2|TRBV9|-|-
CASSVGSRASTGELFF
TGTGCCAGCAGCGTAGGATCGAGGGCGAGCACCGGGGAGCTGTTTTTT
>TRBJ2-7|TRBV5-4|TRBD2|-
CASSLGLAGGYEQYF
TGTGCCAGCAGCCTCGGACTAGCGGGAGGCTACGAGCAGTACTTC
>TRBJ2-7|TRBV7-7|TRBD2|-
CASRASLTSGISYEQYF
TGTGCTAGCCGAGCCTCCTTGACTAGCGGGATCTCCTACGAGCAGTACTTC
>TRBJ2-7|TRBV7-9|-|few
CASSLGLVGEQYF
TGTGCCAGCAGCTTGGGACTGGTTGGGGAGCAGTACTTC
>TRBJ2-7|TRBV7-9|-|-
CATSPRQAHYEQYF
TGTGCCACCAGCCCCCGGCAGGCTCACTACGAGCAGTACTTC
>TRBJ2-7|TRBV7-9|-|-
CASSPRTAYEQYF
TGTGCCAGCAGCCCTAGGACAGCATACGAGCAGTACTTC
>TRBJ1-5|TRBV29-1|TRBD1|few
CSVDTGGLNQPQHF
TGCAGCGTGGACACAGGGGGCCTCAATCAGCCCCAGCATTTT
>TRBJ2-7|TRBV11-3|TRBD1|-
CASSLAGGSYEQYF
TGTGCCAGCAGCTTAGCAGGGGGCTCCTACGAGCAGTACTTC
>TRBJ1-3|TRBV7-6|TRBD1|once
CASSPRTGGTGNTIYF
TGTGCCAGCAGCCCGCGGACAGGGGGGACTGGAAACACCATATATTTT
>TRBJ2-3|TRBV19|TRBD1|-
CASSPRQGGHTDTQYF
TGTGCCAGTAGTCCGAGACAGGGCGGCCACACAGATACGCAGTATTTT
>TRBJ2-1|TRBV11-2|-|-
CASSLVRPTEQFF
TGTGCCAGCAGCTTAGTTCGGCCGACTGAGCAGTTCTTC
>TRBJ2-5|TRBV6-5|-|-
CASSFSGSAQETQYF
TGTGCCAGCAGTTTCTCCGGCTCGGCTCAAGAGACCCAGTACTTC
>TRBJ2-1|TRBV27|-|-
CASSLDTVYMGEQFF
TGTGCCAGCAGTTTGGACACAGTCTACATGGGTGAGCAGTTCTTC
>TRBJ1-2|TRBV9|TRBD1|-
CASSATGQGVNYGYTF
TGTGCCAGCAGCGCCACTGGACAGGGGGTAAACTATGGCTACACCTTC
>TRBJ2-7|TRBV11-2|-|-
CASRATPGLSYEQYF
TGTGCCAGCAGGGCTACTCCGGGACTCAGTTACGAGCAGTACTTC
>TRBJ2-5|TRBV5-5|TRBD2|-
CASSLDGGETQYF
TGTGCCAGCAGCTTGGACGGGGGGGAGACCCAGTACTTC
>TRBJ1-2|TRBV19|-|-
CASSPGGPYGYTF
TGTGCCAGTAGCCCCGGGGGCCCCTATGGCTACACCTTC
>TRBJ1-3|TRBV4-3|TRBD1|-
CASSQGQGSGNTIYF
TGCGCCAGCAGCCAAGGACAGGGCTCTGGAAACACCATATATTTT
>TRBJ2-2|TRBV7-9|-|-
CASRPPRGFDTGELFF
TGTGCCAGCAGGCCTCCCCGGGGCTTCGACACCGGGGAGCTGTTTTTT
>TRBJ2-5|TRBV27|-|-
CASSLGVYQETQYF
TGTGCCAGCAGTTTAGGGGTGTACCAAGAGACCCAGTACTTC
>TRBJ2-7|TRBV7-9|-|-
CASSLVQTYEQYF
TGTGCCAGCAGCTTAGTACAGACCTACGAGCAGTACTTC
>TRBJ2-6|TRBV2|TRBD2|-
CASSDSATSGVSGANVLTF
TGTGCCAGCAGTGACAGCGCTACTAGCGGGGTATCTGGGGCCAACGTCCTGACTTTC
>TRBJ1-4|TRBV15|-|-
CATSRGGGTTNEKLFF
TGTGCCACCAGCAGAGGGGGGGGCACAACTAATGAAAAACTGTTTTTT
>TRBJ2-7|TRBV27|TRBD1|-
CASSRGTGGWDEQYF
TGTGCCAGCAGCCGCGGGACAGGGGGATGGGACGAGCAGTACTTC
>TRBJ2-7|TRBV13|TRBD2|-
CASSTGLAGVLYEQYF
TGTGCCAGCAGCACCGGACTAGCGGGAGTCCTCTACGAGCAGTACTTC
>TRBJ2-7|TRBV4-3|-|-
CASSQVLFTGYEQYF
TGCGCCAGCAGCCAAGTCCTATTCACAGGATACGAGCAGTACTTC
>TRBJ2-5|TRBV6-1|-|-
CASSEEQRQETQYF
TGTGCCAGCAGTGAAGAACAAAGACAAGAGACCCAGTACTTC
>TRBJ2-7|TRBV11-2|-|-
CASSLEYAQSYEQYF
TGTGCCAGCAGCTTAGAGTACGCGCAATCCTACGAGCAGTACTTC